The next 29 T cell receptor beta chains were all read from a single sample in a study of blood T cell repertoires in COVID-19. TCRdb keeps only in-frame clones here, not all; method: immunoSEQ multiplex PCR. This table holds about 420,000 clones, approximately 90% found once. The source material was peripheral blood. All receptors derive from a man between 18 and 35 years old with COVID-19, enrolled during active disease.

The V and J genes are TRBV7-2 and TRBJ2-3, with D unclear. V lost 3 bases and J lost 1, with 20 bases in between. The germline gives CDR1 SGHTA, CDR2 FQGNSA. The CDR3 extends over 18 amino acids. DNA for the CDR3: TGTGCCAGCAGCTTGAAACCTTATTCTAGAGGCGGCACAGATACGCAGTATTTT. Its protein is CASSLKPYSRGGTDTQYF.

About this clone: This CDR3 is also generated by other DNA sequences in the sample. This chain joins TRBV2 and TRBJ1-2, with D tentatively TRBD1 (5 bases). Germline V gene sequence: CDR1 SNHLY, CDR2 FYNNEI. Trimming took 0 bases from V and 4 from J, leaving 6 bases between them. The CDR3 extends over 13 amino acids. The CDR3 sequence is CASSEAGGYGYTF. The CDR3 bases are TGTGCCAGCAGTGAAGCGGGGGGCTATGGCTACACCTTC.

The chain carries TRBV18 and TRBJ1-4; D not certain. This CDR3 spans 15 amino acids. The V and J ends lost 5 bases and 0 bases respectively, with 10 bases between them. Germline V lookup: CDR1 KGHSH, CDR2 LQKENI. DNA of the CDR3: TGTGCCAGCTCAGACCCAGGTGCAACTAATGAAAAACTGTTTTTT. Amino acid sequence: CASSDPGATNEKLFF.

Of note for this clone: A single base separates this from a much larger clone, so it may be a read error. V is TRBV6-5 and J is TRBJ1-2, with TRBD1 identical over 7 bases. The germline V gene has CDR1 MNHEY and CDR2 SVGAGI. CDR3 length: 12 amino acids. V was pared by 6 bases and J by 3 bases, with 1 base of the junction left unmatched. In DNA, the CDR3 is TGTGCCAGCAGCGACAGGGACTATGGCTACACCTTC. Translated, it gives CASSDRDYGYTF.

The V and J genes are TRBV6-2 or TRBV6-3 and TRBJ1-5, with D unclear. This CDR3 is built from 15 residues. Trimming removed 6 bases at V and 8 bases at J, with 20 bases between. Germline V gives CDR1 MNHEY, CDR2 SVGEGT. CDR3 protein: CASSQRPRLGEPQHF. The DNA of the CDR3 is TGTGCCAGCAGCCAAAGGCCGCGCTTAGGAGAGCCCCAGCATTTT.

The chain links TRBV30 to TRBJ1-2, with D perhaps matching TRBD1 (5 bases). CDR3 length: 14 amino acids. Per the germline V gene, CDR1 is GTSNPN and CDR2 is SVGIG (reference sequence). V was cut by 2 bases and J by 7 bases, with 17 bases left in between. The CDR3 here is CAWSTQGQGPGYTF. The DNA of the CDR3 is TGTGCCTGGAGTACCCAAGGACAAGGGCCTGGCTACACCTTC.

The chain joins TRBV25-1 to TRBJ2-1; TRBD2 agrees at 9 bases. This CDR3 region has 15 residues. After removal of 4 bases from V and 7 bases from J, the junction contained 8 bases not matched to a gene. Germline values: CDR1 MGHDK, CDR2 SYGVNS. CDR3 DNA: TGTGCCAGCAGTGGTCCGGGACTAGCTTTGAATGAGCAGTTCTTC. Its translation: CASSGPGLALNEQFF.

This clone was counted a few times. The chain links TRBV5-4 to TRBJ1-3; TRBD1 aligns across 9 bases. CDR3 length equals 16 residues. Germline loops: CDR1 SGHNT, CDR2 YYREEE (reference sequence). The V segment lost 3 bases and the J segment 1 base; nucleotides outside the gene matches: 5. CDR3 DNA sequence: TGTGCCAGCAGCTCACAGGGGGCATTTTCTGGAAACACCATATATTTT. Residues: CASSSQGAFSGNTIYF.

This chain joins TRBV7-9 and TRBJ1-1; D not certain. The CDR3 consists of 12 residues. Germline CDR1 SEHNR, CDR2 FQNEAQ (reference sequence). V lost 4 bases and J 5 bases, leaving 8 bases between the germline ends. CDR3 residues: CASSSLDTEAFF. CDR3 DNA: TGTGCCAGCAGCTCCTTAGATACTGAAGCTTTCTTT. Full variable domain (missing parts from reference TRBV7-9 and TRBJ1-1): DTGVSQNPRHKITKRGQNVTFRCDPISEHNRLYWYRQTLGQGPEFLTYFQNEAQLEKSRLLSDRFSAERPKGSFSTLEIQRTEQGDSAMYLCASSSLDTEAFFGQGTRLTVV.

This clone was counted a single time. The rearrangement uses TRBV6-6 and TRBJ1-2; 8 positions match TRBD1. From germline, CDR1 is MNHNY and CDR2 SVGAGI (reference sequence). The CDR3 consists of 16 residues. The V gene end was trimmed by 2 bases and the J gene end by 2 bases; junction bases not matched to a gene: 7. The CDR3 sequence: CASSYPRQGRNYGYTF. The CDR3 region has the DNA TGTGCCAGCAGTTACCCCCGACAGGGGAGGAACTATGGCTACACCTTC.

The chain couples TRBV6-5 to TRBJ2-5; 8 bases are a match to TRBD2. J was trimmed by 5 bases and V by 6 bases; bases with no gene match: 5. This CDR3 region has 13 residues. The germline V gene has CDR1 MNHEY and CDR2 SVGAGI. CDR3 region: CASRTSSGETQYF. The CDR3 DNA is TGTGCCAGCAGAACGTCTAGCGGGGAGACCCAGTACTTC.

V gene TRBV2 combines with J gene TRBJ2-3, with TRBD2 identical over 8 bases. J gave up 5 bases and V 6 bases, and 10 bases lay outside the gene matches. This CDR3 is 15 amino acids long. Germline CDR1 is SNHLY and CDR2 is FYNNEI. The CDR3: CASRRGTSGGDTQYF. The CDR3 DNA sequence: TGTGCCAGCAGACGAGGGACTAGTGGGGGAGATACGCAGTATTTT.

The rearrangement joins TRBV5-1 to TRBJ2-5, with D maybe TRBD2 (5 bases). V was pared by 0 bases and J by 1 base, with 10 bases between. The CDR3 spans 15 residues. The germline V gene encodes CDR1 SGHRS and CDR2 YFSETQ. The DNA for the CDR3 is TGCGCCAGCAGCTTGGCGGATCGGGGCCAAGAGACCCAGTACTTC. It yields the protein CASSLADRGQETQYF.

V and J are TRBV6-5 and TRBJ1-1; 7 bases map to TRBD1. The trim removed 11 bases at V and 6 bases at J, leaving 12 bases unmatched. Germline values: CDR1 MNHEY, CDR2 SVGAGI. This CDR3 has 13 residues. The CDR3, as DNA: TGTGCCGGCAAGTTGCAGGGGGTTGCTGAAGCTTTCTTT. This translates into CAGKLQGVAEAFF.

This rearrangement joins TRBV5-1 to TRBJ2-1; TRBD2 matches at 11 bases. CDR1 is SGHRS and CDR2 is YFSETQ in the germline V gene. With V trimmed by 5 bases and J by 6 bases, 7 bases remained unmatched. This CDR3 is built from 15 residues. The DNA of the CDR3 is TGCGCCAGCAGATTACTAGCGGGGGATTCCAATGAGCAGTTCTTC. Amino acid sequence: CASRLLAGDSNEQFF.

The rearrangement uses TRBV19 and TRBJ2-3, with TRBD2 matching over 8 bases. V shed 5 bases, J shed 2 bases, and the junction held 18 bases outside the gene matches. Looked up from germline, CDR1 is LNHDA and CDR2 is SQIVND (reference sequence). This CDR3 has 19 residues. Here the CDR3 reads CASSPQAGAAQRATDTQYF. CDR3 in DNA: TGTGCCAGTAGTCCGCAAGCGGGGGCGGCCCAAAGGGCCACAGATACGCAGTATTTT. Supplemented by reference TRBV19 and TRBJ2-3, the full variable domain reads DGGITQSPKYLFRKEGQNVTLSCEQNLNHDAMYWYRQDPGQGLRLIYYSQIVNDFQKGDIAEGYSVSREKKESFPLTVTSAQKNPTAFYLCASSPQAGAAQRATDTQYFGPGTRLTVL.

The CDR3 is CASSSTSGDGELFF. The DNA for the CDR3 is TGCGCCAGCAGCTCGACTAGCGGGGACGGGGAGCTGTTTTTT. The rearrangement joins TRBV5-1 to TRBJ2-2; 11 positions match TRBD2. The CDR3 covers 14 residues. The germline V gene has CDR1 SGHRS and CDR2 YFSETQ. J lost 7 bases, V lost 3 bases, and 2 bases had no gene match. Complete variable domain (other parts from reference TRBV5-1 and TRBJ2-2): KAGVTQTPRYLIKTRGQQVTLSCSPISGHRSVSWYQQTPGQGLQFLFEYFSETQRNKGNFPGRFSGRQFSNSRSEMNVSTLELGDSALYLCASSSTSGDGELFFGEGSRLTVL.

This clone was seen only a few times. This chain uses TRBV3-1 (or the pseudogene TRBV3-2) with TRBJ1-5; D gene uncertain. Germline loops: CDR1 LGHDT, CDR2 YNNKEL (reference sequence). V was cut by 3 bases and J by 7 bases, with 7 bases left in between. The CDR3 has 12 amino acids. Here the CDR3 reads CASSQQNQPQHF. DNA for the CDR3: TGTGCCAGCAGCCAGCAGAACCAGCCCCAGCATTTT.

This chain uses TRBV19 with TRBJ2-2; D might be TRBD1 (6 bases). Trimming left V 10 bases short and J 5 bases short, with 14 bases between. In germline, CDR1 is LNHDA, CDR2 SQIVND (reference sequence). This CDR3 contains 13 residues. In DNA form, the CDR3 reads TGTGCCACCAGGGGCTGGGTAACCGGGGAGCTGTTTTTT. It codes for CATRGWVTGELFF.

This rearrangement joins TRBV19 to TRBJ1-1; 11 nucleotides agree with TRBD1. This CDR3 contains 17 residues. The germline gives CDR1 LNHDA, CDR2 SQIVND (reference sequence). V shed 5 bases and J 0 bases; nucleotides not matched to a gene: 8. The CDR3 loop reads CASSRGDRGRVNTEAFF. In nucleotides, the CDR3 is TGTGCCAGTAGTCGGGGGGACAGGGGGAGGGTGAACACTGAAGCTTTCTTT.

Here the CDR3 reads CASRKGGSDRNYGYTF. The CDR3 bases are TGTGCCAGTAGGAAAGGGGGATCGGATCGTAACTATGGCTACACCTTC. The chain links TRBV19 to TRBJ1-2; TRBD1 is a possible D gene (6 bases). Germline values: CDR1 LNHDA, CDR2 SQIVND (reference sequence). V lost 6 bases to trimming and J lost 1 base, with 18 bases between them. The CDR3 extends over 16 amino acids.

Here the CDR3 DNA reads TGTGCCAGCAGTGATGTAAATTGGCAGTACACTGAAGCTTTCTTT. It is translated as CASSDVNWQYTEAFF. The genes are TRBV2 and TRBJ1-1; D not resolved. Germline CDR1 SNHLY, CDR2 FYNNEI. The germline V and J ends were trimmed by 3 bases and 3 bases, with 14 bases remaining between them. The CDR3 runs to 15 residues.

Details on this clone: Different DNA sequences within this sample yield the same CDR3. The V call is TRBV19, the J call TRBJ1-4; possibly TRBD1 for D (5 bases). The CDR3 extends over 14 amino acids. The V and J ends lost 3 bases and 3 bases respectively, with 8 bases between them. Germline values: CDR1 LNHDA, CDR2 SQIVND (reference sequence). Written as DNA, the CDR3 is TGTGCCAGTAGTATCCAGGGATCTAATGAAAAACTGTTTTTT. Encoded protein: CASSIQGSNEKLFF.

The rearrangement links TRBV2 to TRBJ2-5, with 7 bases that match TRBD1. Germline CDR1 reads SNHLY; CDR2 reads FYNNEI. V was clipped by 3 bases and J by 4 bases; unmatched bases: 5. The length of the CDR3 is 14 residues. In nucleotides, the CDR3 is TGTGCCAGCAGTGACTTTGGGACAGCAGAGACCCAGTACTTC. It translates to CASSDFGTAETQYF.

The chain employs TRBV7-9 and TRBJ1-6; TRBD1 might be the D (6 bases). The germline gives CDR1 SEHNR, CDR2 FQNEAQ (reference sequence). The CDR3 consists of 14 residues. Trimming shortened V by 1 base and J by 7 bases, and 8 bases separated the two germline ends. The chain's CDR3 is CASSLDRANSPLHF. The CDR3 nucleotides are TGTGCCAGCAGCTTAGACAGGGCCAATTCACCCCTCCACTTT.

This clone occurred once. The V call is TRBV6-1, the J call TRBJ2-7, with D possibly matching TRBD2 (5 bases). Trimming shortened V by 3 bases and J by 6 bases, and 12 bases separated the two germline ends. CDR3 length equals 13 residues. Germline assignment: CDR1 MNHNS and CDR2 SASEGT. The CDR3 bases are TGTGCCAGCAGTGACGACTACTTTAGCGAGCAGTACTTC. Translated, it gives CASSDDYFSEQYF.

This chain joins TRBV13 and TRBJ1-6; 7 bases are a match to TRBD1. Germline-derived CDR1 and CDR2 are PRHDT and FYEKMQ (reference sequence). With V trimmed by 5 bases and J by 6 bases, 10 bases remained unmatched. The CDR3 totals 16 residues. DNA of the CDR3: TGTGCCAGCAGCCTCGGGGAGACAGGGCGTAATTCACCCCTCCACTTT. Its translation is CASSLGETGRNSPLHF.

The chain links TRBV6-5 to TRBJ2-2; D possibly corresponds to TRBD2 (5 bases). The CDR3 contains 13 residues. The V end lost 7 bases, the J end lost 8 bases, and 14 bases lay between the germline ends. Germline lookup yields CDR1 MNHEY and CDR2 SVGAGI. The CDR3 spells CASNSIAQGELFF. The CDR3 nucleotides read TGTGCCAGCAACAGTATAGCGCAGGGGGAGCTGTTTTTT.

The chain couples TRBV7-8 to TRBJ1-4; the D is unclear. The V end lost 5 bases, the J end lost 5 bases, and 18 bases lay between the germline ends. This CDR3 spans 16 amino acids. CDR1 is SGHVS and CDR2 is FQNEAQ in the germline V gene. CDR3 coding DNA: TGTGCCAGCAGCCCTATCGCCCGTACAGCAAATGAAAAACTGTTTTTT. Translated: CASSPIARTANEKLFF. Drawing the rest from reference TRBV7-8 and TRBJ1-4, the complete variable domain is GAGVSQSPRYKVAKRGQDVALRCDPISGHVSLFWYQQALGQGPEFLTYFQNEAQLDKSGLPSDRFFAERPEGSVSTLKIQRTQQEDSAVYLCASSPIARTANEKLFFGSGTQLSVL.